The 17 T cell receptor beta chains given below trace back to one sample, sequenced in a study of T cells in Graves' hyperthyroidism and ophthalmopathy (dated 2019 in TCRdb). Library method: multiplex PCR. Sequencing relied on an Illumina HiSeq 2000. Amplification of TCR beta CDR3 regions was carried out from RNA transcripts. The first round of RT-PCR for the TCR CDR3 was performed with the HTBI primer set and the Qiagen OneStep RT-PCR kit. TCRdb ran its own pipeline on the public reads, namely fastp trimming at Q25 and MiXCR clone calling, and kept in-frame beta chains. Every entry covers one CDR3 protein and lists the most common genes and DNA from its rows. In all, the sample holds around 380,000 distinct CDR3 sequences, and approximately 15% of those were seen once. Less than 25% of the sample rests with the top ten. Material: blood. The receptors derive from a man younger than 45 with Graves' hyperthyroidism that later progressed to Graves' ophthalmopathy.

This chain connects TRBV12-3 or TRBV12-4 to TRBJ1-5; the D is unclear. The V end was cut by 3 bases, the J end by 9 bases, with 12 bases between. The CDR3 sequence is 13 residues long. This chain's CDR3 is CASSFSARRPQHF. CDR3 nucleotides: TGTGCCAGCAGTTTTTCGGCCCGGCGGCCCCAGCATTTT.

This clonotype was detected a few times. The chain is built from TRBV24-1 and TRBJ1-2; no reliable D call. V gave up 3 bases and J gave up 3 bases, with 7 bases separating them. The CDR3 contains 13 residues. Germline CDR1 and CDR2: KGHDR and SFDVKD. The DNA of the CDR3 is TGTGCCACCAGTGATGGGCCTTACTATGGCTACACCTTC. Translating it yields CATSDGPYYGYTF.

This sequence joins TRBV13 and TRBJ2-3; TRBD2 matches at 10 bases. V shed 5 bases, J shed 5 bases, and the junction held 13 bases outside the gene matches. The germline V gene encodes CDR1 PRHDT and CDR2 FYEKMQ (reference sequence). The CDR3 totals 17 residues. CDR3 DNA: TGTGCCAGCAGCCACCCCCCTAGCGGGGGCCGGGGAGATACGCAGTATTTT. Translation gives CASSHPPSGGRGDTQYF. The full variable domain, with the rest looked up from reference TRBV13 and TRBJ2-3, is AAGVIQSPRHLIKEKRETATLKCYPIPRHDTVYWYQQGPGQDPQFLISFYEKMQSDKGSIPDRFSAQQFSDYHSELNMSSLELGDSALYFCASSHPPSGGRGDTQYFGPGTRLTVL.

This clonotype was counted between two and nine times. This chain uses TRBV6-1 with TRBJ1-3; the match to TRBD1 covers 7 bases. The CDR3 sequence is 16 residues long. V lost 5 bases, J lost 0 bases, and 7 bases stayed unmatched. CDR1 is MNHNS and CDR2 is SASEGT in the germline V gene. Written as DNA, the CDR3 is TGTGCCAGCAGTTCCTGGACAGGCGACTCTGGAAACACCATATATTTT. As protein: CASSSWTGDSGNTIYF.

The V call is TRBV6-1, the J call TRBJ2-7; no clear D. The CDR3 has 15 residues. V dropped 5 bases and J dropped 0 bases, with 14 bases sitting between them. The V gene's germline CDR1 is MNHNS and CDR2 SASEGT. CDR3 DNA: TGTGCCAGCAGTCGAGCCTTGGGCAGCTCCTACGAGCAGTACTTC. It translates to CASSRALGSSYEQYF.

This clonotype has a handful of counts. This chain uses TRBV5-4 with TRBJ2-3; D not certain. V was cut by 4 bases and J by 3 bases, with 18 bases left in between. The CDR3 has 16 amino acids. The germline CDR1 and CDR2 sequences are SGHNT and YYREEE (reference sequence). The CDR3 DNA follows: TGTGCCAGCAGCCCCAGGACGCCCGGCGTTACAGATACGCAGTATTTT. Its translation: CASSPRTPGVTDTQYF.

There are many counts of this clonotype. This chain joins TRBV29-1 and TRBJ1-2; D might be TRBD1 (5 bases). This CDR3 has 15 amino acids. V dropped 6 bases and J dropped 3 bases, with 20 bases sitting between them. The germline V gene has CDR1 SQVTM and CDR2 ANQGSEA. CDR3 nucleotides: TGCAGCGTAGTATTAATGGGGCGTTGGGACTATGGCTACACCTTC. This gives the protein CSVVLMGRWDYGYTF.

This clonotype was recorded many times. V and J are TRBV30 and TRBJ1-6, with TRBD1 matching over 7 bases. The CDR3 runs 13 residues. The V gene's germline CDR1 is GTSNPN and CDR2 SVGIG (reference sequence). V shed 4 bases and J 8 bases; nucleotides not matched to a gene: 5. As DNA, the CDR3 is TGTGCCTGGAACAGGGGCCAGGATTCACCCCTCCACTTT. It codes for CAWNRGQDSPLHF.

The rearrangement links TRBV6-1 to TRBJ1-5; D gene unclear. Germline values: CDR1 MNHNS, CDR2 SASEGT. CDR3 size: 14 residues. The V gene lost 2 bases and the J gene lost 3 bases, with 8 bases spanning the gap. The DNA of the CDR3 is TGTGCCAGCAGTGAATGGGCTCCCAATCAGCCCCAGCATTTT. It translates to CASSEWAPNQPQHF.

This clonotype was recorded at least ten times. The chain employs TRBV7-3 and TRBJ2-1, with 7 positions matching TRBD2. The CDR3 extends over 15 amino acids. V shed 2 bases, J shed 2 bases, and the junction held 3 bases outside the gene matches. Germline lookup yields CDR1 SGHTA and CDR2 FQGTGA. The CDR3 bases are TGTGCCAGCAGCTTATGGGGGGGAACCTACAATGAGCAGTTCTTC. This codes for CASSLWGGTYNEQFF.

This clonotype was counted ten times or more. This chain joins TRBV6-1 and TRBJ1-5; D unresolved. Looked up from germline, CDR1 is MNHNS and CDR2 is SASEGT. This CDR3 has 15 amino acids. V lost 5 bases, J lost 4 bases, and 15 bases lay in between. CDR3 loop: CASSPQLEVNQPQHF. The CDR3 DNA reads TGTGCCAGCAGTCCCCAGCTAGAGGTTAATCAGCCCCAGCATTTT.

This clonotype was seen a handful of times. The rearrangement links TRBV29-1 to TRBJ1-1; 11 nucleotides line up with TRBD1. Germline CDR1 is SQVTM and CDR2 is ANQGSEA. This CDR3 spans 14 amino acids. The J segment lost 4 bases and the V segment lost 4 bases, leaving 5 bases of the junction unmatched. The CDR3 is CSVVFGTGGTEAFF. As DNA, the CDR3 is TGCAGCGTTGTTTTTGGGACAGGGGGCACTGAAGCTTTCTTT. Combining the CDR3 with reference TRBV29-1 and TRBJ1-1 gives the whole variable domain SAVISQKPSRDICQRGTSLTIQCQVDSQVTMMFWYRQQPGQSLTLIATANQGSEATYESGFVIDKFPISRPNLTFSTLTVSNMSPEDSSIYLCSVVFGTGGTEAFFGQGTRLTVV.

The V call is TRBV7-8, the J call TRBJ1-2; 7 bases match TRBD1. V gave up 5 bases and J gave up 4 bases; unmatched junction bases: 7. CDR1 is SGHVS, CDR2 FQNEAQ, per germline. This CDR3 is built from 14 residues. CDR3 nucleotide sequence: TGTGCCAGCAGCGACGCATACAGGGGCTATGGCTACACCTTC. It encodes CASSDAYRGYGYTF.

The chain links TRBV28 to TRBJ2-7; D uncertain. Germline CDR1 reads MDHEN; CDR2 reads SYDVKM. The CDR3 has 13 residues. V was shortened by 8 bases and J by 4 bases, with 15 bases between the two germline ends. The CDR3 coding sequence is TGTGCCAGCTCCCCTCCCCTTTTTTACGAGCAGTACTTC. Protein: CASSPPLFYEQYF.

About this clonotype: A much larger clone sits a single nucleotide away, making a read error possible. The CDR3, as DNA: TGTGCCAGCAGGCTCAGGACAGGGTCAGGGGCCAACGTCCTGACTTTC. It yields the protein CASRLRTGSGANVLTF. The chain joins TRBV12-3 or TRBV12-4 to TRBJ2-6; 8 bases map to TRBD1. V was clipped by 6 bases and J by 4 bases; unmatched bases: 8. There are 16 residues in the CDR3.

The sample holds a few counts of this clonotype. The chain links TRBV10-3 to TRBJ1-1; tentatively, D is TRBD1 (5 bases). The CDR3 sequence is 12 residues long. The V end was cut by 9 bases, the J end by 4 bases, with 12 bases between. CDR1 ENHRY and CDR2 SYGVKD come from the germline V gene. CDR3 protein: CAMRSGGTEAFF. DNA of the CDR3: TGTGCCATGAGGTCGGGGGGCACTGAAGCTTTCTTT.

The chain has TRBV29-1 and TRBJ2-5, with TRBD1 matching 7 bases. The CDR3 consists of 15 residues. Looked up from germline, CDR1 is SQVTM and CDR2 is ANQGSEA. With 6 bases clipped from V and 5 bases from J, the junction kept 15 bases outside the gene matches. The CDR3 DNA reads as TGCAGCGTCGCCCCCGGGACAGCCGTGGGTGAGACCCAGTACTTC. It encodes CSVAPGTAVGETQYF.